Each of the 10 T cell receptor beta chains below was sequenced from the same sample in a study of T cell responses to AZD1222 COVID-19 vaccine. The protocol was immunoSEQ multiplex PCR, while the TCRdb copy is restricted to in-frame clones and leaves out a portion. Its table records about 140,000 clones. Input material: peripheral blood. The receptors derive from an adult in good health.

The CDR3 here is CASSLDPGPYTEAFF. CDR3 nucleotides: TGTGCCAGCAGCTTAGATCCAGGGCCCTACACTGAAGCTTTCTTT. The chain is built from TRBV11-3 and TRBJ1-1, with D perhaps matching TRBD1 (5 bases). The length of the CDR3 is 15 residues. Trimming shortened V by 0 bases and J by 3 bases, and 11 bases separated the two germline ends. Germline assignment: CDR1 SGHNT and CDR2 YENEEA.

The CDR3 coding sequence is TGTGCCACCCGGGGCGTAAATCAGCCCCAGCATTTT. This translates into CATRGVNQPQHF. The chain combines TRBV2 with TRBJ1-5; D may be TRBD1 (5 bases). The length of the CDR3 is 12 residues. Germline CDR1 SNHLY, CDR2 FYNNEI. V lost 10 bases and J lost 4, with 11 bases in between. Full variable domain (rest looked up from reference TRBV2 and TRBJ1-5): EPEVTQTPSHQVTQMGQEVILRCVPISNHLYFYWYRQILGQKVEFLVSFYNNEISEKSEIFDDQFSVERPDGSNFTLKIRSTKLEDSAMYFCATRGVNQPQHFGDGTRLSIL.

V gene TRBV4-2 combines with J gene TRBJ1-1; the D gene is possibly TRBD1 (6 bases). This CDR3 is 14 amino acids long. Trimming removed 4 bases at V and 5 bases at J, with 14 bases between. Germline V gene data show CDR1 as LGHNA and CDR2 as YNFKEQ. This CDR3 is CASSRESGETEAFF. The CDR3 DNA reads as TGTGCCAGCAGCCGTGAGTCAGGGGAAACTGAAGCTTTCTTT.

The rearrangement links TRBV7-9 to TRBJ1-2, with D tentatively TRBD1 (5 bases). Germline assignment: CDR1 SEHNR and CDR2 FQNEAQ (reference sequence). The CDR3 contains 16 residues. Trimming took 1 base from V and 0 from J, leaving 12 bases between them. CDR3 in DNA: TGTGCCAGCAGCTTAGACGGGGGAGTAACTAACTATGGCTACACCTTC. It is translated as CASSLDGGVTNYGYTF.

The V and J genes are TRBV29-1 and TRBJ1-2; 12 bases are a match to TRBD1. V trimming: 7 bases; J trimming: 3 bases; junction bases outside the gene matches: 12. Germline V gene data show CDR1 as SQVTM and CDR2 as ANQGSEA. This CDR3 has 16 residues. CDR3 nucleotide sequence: TGCAGCGCCGATGGGGGCGGGACAGGGGGCGACTATGGCTACACCTTC. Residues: CSADGGGTGGDYGYTF.

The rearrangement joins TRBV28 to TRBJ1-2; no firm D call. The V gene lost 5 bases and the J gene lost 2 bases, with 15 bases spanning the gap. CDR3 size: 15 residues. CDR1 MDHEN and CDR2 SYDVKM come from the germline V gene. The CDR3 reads CASSALLPGNYGYTF. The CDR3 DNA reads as TGTGCCAGCAGTGCCCTGCTCCCGGGGAACTATGGCTACACCTTC.

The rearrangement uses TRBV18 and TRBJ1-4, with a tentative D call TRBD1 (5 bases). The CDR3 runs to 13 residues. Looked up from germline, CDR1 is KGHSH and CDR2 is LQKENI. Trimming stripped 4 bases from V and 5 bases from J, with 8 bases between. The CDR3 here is CASSLRDNEKLFF. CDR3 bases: TGTGCCAGCTCACTTCGGGACAATGAAAAACTGTTTTTT.

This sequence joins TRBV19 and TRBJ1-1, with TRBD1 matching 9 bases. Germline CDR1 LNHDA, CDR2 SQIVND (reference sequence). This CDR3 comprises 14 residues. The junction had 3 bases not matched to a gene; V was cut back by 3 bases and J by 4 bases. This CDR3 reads CASSITGGLTEAFF. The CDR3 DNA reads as TGTGCCAGTAGTATTACAGGGGGCCTCACTGAAGCTTTCTTT.

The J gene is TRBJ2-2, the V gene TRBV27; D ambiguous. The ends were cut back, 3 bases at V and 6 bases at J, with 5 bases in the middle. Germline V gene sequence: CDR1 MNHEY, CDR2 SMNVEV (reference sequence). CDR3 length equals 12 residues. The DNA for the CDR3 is TGTGCCAGCAGTTTGATGGCCGGGGAGCTGTTTTTT. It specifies CASSLMAGELFF.

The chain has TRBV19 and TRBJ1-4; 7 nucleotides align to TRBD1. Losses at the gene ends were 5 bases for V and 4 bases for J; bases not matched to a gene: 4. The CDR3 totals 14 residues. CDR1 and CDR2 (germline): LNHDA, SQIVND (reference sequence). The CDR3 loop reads CASSYGTVNEKLFF. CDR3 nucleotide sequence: TGTGCCAGTAGTTACGGGACAGTTAATGAAAAACTGTTTTTT.